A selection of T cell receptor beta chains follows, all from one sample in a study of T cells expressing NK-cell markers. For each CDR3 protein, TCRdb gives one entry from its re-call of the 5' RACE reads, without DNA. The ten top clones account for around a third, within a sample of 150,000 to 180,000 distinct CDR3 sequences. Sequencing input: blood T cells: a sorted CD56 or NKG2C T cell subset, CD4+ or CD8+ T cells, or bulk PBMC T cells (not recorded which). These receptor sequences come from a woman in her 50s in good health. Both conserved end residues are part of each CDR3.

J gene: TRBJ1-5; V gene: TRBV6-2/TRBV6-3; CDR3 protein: CASSYSQGAGQPQHF
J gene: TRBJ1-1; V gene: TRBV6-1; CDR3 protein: CASSGWTGGPEAFF
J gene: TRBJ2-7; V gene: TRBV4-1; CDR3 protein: CASSQESTENYEQYF
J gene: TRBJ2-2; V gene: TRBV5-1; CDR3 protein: CASSFLRNTGELFF
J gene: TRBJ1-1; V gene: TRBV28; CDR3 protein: CASSLPGAEFVEAFF
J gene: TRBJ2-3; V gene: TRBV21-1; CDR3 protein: CASSKGAGATDTQYF
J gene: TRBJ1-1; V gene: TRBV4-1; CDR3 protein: CASSQADTEAFF
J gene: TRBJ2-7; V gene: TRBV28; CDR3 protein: CASSPVGTGGAYEQYF
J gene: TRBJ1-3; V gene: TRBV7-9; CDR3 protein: CASTTGQPNTIYF
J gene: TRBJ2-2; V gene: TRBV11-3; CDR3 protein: CASSLAVLGELFF
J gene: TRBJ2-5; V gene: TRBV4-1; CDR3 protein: CASSQDLKDQYF
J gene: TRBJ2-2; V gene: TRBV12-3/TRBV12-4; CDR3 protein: CASSLEGNTGELFF
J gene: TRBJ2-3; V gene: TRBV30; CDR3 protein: CAWSEGYLDTQYF
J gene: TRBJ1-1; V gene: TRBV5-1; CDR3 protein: CASSLGQPTEAFF
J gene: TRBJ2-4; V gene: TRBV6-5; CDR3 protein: CASRPQDDLAKNIQYF
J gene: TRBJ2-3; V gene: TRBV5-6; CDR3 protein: CASSLALGVASTDTQYF
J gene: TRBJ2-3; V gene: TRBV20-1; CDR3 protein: CSARLAGGPESDTQYF
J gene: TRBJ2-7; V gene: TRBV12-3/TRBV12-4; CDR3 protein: CASSFGAAYEQYF
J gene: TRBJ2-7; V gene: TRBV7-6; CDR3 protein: CASSPRHASSYEQYF
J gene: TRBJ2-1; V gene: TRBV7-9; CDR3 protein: CASSLIGGSKDEQFF
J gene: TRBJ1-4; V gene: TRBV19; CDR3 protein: CASTHRATNEKLFF
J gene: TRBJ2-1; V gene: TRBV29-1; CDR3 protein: CSGLGQESSYNEQFF
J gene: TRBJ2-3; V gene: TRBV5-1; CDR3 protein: CASSLPVAGTDTQYF
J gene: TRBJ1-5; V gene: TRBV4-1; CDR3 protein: CASSQDQGMYQPQHF
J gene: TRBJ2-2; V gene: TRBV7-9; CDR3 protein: CASSRGSVGELFF
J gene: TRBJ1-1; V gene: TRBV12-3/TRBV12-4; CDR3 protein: CASVAGGRMNTEAFF
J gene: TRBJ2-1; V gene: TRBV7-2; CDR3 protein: CASSLEGIVITYNEQFF
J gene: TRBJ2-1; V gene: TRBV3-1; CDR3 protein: CASSQVPSAGDEQFF
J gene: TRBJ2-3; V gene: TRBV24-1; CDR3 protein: CATSAGAGDTQYF
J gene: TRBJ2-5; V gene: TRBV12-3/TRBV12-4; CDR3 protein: CASSSWSPETQYF
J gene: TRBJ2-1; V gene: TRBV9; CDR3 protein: CASSAATDGAGLSPDEQFF
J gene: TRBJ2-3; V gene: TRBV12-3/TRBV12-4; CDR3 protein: CASSQPTGTLTDTQYF
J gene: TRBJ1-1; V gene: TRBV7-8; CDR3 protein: CASSLSQRRGSNTEAFF
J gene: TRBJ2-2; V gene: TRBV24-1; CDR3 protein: CATRQGIGGELFF
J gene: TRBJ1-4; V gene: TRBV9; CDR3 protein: CASSGQSNEKLFF
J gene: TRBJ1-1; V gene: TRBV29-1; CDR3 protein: CSALPSGGSEAFF
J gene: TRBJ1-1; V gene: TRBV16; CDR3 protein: CASSQLSTSTEAFF
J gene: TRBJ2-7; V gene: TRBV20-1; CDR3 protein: CSARAVAGASGQYF
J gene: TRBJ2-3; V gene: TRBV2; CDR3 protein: CASSEAPTGVSDTQYF
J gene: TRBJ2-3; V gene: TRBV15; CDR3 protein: CATSRTDRGDTQYF
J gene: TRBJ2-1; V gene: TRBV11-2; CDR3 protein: CASSHTSGSVNEQFF
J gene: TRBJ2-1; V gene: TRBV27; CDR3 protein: CASSQAWYNEQFF
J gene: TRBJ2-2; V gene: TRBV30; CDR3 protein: CAWGSQIGELFF
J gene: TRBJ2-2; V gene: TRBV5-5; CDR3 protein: CASSLGVEGELFF
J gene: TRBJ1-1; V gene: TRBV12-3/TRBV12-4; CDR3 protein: CASSLSLGTEAFF
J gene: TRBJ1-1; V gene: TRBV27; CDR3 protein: CASSLGREAFF
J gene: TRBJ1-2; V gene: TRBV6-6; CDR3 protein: CASSYGRDLYGYTF
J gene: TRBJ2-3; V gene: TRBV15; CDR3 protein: CATSRVRTRTDTQYF
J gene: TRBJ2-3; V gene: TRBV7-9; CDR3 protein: CASSLDTGLRTDTQYF
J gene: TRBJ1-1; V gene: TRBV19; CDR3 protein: CASTESPGGNTEAFF
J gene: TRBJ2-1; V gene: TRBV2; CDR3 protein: CASSEAWRGGEQFF
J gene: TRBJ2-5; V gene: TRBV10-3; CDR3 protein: CAISEEGSWETQYF
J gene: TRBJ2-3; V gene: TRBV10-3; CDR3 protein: CAISERLSGKHSGDTQYF
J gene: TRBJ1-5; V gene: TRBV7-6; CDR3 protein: CASSPDVYGNQPQHF
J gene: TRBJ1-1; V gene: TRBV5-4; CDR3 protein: CASSLVGGGAMNTEAFF
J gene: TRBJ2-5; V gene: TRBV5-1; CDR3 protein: CASSLAMSWDSQETQYF
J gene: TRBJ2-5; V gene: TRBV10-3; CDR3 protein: CAISSISGTRGRGQETQYF
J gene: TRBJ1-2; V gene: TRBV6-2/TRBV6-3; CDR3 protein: CASTYTGTPRDGYTF
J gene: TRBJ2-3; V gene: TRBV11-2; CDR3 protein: CASSPKLGLFTDTQYF
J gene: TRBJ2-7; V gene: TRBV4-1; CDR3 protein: CASSQGGGTPYEQYF